This TCR beta chain was recovered during a study of CD8 T cells in Susac syndrome (dated by TCRdb to about 2019). Notes on the research overall: Repertoire sequencing was used to test whether CD8+ T cell activation and differentiation in Susac syndrome was antigen driven.

RNA was extracted using the RNeasy kit, and roughly 0.45 to 1 microgram was reverse transcribed with random hexamers. TCR beta CDR3 regions were amplified with the immunoSEQ multiplex PCR assay covering 54 Vbeta and 13 Jbeta segments. PCR amplification bias was corrected by using a synthetic template baseline for primer optimization and computational correction. The authors processed their data as follows. Only productive sequences were kept, with reads annotated to V, D and J genes according to IMGT and analyzed in immunoSEQ Analyzer. Clonality was calculated as one minus the Shannon entropy normalized by log2 of the number of productive unique sequences. Public and private clones were assessed among the 100 most prevalent clones of each patient and control. Clones were defined as Susac-specific if absent from the healthy and MS cohorts, from approximately 1,100 published viral clones and from other ImmuneACCESS disease sequences. TCRdb applied fastp at Q25 and MiXCR to the public reads, then kept only in-frame beta chains. For every CDR3 protein sequence, its rows merge into one entry that carries the most common genes and DNA. It is TCRdb's table, rather than the study itself, that gives the V and J calls and clone size. The sample table contains 180,000 or so distinct CDR3 sequences; only one count was recorded for roughly 96% of them. 0.085% to 0.095% of the sample comes from the top ten.

Trimming takes 6 bases from V and 4 bases from J, and the germline ends sit 13 bases apart. Its CDR3 holds 13 amino acids, cysteine through phenylalanine. Only the CDR3 part of the read is kept: 39 bases, read in frame from the first base. CDR1 and CDR2 were assigned from the germline V gene as ENHRY and SYGVKD. Details on this clonotype: The antigen it binds to is not known. No quality values exist for individual bases; no much larger clone is one base distant.

High-throughput TCR beta sequencing profiled peripheral blood CD8+ and CD4+ T cells from healthy donors, Susac syndrome patients and multiple sclerosis patients. The multiple sclerosis controls were treatment-naive patients whose relapsing-remitting disease, either stable or active, fulfilled the revised McDonald criteria. CD8+ TEMRA cells were enriched by FACS, while bulk CD8+ and CD4+ T cells were purified by magnetic negative isolation. Blood was drawn into EDTA tubes, processed within 24 hours, and PBMCs were isolated by density gradient centrifugation. PBMCs destined for TCR sequencing were cryopreserved in liquid nitrogen and later thawed in a 37 °C water bath. Purity of sorted or isolated CD4+, CD8+ and CD8+ TEMRA cells was at least 90%. General conclusions and limits of the study: The number of individuals in the TCR sequencing and HLA analysis was acknowledged as relatively small.

Sequenced sample: CD4+ T cells from PBMCs. This TCR derives from a human donor with multiple sclerosis. Recombination connected TRBV10-3 to TRBJ2-7; the D gene lacks a confident call. Here the CDR3 is given as CAIRTSFLYEQYF. The nucleotide sequence is given as TGTGCCATCAGAACCTCATTCCTATACGAGCAGTACTTC.